Reported below is one T cell receptor beta chain. The sample belongs to a study of CD8 T cells in Susac syndrome. The RNA input was 0.5 to 1 ug, and it was reverse transcribed with random hexamers. TCRdb re-called the immunoSEQ multiplex PCR reads with MiXCR, one entry per CDR3 protein. The data contain roughly 190,000 distinct CDR3 sequences, 85% to 95% of them singletons. The CDR3 contains 15 residues. V dropped 0 bases and J dropped 3 bases, with 11 bases sitting between them. The TCR originated in a human donor in good health. What was sequenced was CD4+ T cells from PBMCs. V gene TRBV23-1 combines with J gene TRBJ2-5; D is unclear. TRBV23-1 is an ORF, with its function uncertain. CDR3: CASSQSEAGEETQYF. Here the CDR3 DNA reads TGCGCCAGCAGTCAATCGGAAGCTGGAGAAGAGACCCAGTACTTC.